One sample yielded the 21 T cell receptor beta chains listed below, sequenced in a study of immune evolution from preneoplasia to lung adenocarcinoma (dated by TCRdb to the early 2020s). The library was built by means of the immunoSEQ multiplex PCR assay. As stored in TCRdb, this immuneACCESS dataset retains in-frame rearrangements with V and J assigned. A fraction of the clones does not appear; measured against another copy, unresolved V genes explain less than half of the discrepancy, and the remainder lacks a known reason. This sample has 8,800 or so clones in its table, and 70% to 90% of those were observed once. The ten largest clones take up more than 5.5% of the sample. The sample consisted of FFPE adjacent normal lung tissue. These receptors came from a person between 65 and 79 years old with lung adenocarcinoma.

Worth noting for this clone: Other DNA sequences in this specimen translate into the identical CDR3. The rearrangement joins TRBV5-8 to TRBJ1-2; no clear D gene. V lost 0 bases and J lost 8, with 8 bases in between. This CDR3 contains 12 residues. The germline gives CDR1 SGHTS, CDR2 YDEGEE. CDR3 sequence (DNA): TGTGCCAGCAGCTTGGAAGGTTACGGCTACACCTTC. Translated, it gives CASSLEGYGYTF.

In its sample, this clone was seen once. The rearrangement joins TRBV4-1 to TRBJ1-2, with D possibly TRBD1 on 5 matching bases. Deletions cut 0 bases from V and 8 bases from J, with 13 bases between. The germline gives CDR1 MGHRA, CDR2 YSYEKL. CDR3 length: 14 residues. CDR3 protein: CASSQDWGTGGYTF. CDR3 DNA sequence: TGCGCCAGCAGCCAAGACTGGGGGACCGGAGGCTACACCTTC.

This chain's CDR3 is CASSLGGTGELFF. CDR3 sequence (DNA): TGTGCCAGCAGCTTAGGAGGGACCGGGGAGCTGTTTTTT. The chain uses TRBV7-8 and TRBJ2-2; D may be TRBD2 (5 bases). This CDR3 region has 13 residues. From germline, CDR1 is SGHVS and CDR2 FQNEAQ. Between the trimmed V and J ends, which lost 1 base and 5 bases, there was a span of 5 bases.

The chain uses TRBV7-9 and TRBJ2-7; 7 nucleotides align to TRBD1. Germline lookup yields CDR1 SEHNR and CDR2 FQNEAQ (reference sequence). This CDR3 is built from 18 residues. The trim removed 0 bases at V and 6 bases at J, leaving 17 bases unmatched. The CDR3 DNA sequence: TGTGCCAGCAGCTTAGCCCGACAGGGTTCTTCTGGGAGTCTCGAGCAGTACTTC. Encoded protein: CASSLARQGSSGSLEQYF.

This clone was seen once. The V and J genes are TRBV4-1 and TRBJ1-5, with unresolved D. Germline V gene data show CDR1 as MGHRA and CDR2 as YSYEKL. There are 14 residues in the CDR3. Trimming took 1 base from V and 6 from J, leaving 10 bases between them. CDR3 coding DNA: TGCGCCAGCAGCCAAGCCCCGGATGTTCAGCCCCAGCATTTT. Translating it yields CASSQAPDVQPQHF.

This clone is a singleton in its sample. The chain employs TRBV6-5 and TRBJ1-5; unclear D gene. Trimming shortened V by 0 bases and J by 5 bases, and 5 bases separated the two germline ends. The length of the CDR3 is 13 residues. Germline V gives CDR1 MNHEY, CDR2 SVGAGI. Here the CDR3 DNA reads TGTGCCAGCAGTTACTCGAGGGATCAGCCCCAGCATTTT. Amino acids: CASSYSRDQPQHF.

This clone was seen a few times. The CDR3 DNA is TGTGCCAGCAGAGGGGAAGCGGGGGGACAAGAGACCCAGTACTTC. Its protein product is CASRGEAGGQETQYF. The chain is built from TRBV28 and TRBJ2-5, with TRBD2 identical over 9 bases. Trimming removed 6 bases from V and 2 bases from J; junction bases left unmatched: 7. This CDR3 has 15 residues. Germline V CDR1 and CDR2: MDHEN, SYDVKM.

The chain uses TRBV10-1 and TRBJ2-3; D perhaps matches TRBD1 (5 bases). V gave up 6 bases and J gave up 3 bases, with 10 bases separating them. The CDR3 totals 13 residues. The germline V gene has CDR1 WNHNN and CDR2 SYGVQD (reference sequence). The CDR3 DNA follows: TGCGCCAGCAGCGGTGACAGTACAGATACGCAGTATTTT. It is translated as CASSGDSTDTQYF.

In nucleotides, the CDR3 is TGTGCCAGCAGCTTAGAAGATACCACAGATACGCAGTATTTT. This gives the protein CASSLEDTTDTQYF. The genes are TRBV7-2 and TRBJ2-3; unclear D gene. This CDR3 has 14 residues. Between the trimmed V and J ends, which lost 1 base and 2 bases, there was a span of 7 bases. In germline, CDR1 is SGHTA, CDR2 FQGNSA.

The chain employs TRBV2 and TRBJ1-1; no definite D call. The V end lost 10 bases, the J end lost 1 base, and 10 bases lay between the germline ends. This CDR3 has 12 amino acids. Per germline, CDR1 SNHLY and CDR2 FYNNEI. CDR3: CATSSGNTEAFF. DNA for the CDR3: TGTGCCACCTCCTCAGGGAACACTGAAGCTTTCTTT.

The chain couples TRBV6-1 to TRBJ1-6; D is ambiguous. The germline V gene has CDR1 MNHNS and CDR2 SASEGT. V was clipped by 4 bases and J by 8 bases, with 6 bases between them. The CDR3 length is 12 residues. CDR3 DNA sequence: TGTGCCAGCAGTGCGACGTATTCACCCCTCCACTTT. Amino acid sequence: CASSATYSPLHF.

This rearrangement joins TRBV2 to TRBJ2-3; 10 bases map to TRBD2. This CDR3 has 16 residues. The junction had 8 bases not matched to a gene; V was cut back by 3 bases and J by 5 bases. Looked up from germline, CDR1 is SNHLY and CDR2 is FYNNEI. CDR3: CASSDGLAGVGDTQYF. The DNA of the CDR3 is TGTGCCAGCAGTGACGGGCTAGCGGGGGTGGGAGATACGCAGTATTTT.

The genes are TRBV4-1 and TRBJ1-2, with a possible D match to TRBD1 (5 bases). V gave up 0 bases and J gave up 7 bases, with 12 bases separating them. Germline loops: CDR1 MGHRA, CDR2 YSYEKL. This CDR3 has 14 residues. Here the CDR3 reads CASSQEIRVGGYTF. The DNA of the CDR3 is TGCGCCAGCAGCCAAGAGATCAGGGTAGGTGGCTACACCTTC.

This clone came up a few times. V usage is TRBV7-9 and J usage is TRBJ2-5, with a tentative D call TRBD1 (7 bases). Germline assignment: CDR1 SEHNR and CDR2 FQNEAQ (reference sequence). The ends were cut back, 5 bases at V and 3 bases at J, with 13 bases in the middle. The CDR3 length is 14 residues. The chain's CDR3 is CASSHFRGEETQYF. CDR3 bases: TGTGCCAGCAGCCATTTCAGGGGGGAAGAGACCCAGTACTTC.

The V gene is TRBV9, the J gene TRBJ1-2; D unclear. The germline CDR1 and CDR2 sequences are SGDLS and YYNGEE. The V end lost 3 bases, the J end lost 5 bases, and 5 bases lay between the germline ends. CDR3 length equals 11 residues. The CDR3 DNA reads TGTGCCAGCAGCGGAACTTATGGCTACACCTTC. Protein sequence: CASSGTYGYTF.

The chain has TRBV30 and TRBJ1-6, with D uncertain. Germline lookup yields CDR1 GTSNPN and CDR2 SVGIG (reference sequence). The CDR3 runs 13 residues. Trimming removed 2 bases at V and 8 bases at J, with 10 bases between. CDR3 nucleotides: TGTGCCTGGAGTCGGCAAGCAGATTCACCCCTCCACTTT. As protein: CAWSRQADSPLHF.

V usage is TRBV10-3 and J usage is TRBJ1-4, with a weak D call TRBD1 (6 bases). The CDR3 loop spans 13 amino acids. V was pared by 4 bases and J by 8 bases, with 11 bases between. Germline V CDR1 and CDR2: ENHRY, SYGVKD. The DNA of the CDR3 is TGTGCCATCAGTGTAGGGGGAGACGAAAAACTGTTTTTT. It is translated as CAISVGGDEKLFF.

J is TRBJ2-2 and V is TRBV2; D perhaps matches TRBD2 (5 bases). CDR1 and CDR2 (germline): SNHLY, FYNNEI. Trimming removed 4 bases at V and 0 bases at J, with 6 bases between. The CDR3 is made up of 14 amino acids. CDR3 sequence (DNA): TGTGCCAGCAGTGGAGGGCCGAACACCGGGGAGCTGTTTTTT. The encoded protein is CASSGGPNTGELFF.

The CDR3 spells CAIGTSGGPYNEQFF. The CDR3, as DNA: TGTGCCATCGGTACTAGCGGGGGACCCTACAATGAGCAGTTCTTC. V and J are TRBV10-3 and TRBJ2-1, with 11 bases that match TRBD2. This CDR3 spans 15 amino acids. The germline gives CDR1 ENHRY, CDR2 SYGVKD. The V and J ends lost 8 bases and 2 bases, in that order; junction bases with no gene match: 5.

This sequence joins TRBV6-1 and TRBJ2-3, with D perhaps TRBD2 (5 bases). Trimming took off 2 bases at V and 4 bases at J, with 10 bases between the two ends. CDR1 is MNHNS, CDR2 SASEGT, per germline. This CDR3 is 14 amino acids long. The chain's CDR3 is CASSEMEAADTQYF. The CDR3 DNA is TGTGCCAGCAGTGAAATGGAGGCGGCAGATACGCAGTATTTT.

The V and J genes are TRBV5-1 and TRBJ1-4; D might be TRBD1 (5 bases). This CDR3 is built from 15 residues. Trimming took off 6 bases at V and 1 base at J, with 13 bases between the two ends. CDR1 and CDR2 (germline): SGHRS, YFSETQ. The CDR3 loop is CASTRDGGTNEKLFF. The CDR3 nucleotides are TGCGCCAGCACCCGGGACGGGGGAACTAATGAAAAACTGTTTTTT.